This T cell receptor beta chain was found in a study of chemoradiotherapy in HPV16-positive cancers. Germline lookup yields CDR1 KGHSH and CDR2 LQKENI. The CDR3 extends over 15 amino acids. J lost 10 bases, V lost 4 bases, and 8 bases had no gene match. Sequencing used immunoSEQ multiplex PCR; TCRdb keeps in-frame clones, though not all of them. The table has fewer than 20,000 clones, roughly 70% seen once. The J gene is TRBJ1-6, the V gene TRBV18; 9 bases agree with TRBD1. The material sequenced was tumor tissue, taken from a patient who underwent chemoradiotherapy. The receptor was derived from a human donor with HPV-associated anogenital cancer. CDR3 sequence reads: CASSQGQGDGSPLHF. The CDR3 DNA reads as TGTGCCAGCTCACAGGGACAGGGAGACGGGTCACCCCTCCACTTT. The full variable domain, its missing parts supplied by reference TRBV18 and TRBJ1-6, is NAGVMQNPRHLVRRRGQEARLRCSPMKGHSHVYWYRQLPEEGLKFMVYLQKENIIDESGMPKERFSAEFPKEGPSILRIQQVVRGDSAAYFCASSQGQGDGSPLHFGNGTRLTVT.